This TCR beta chain stems from a study of T cell changes during pregnancy in multiple sclerosis. Of note for this clone: One junction end does not reproduce the germline sequence, and a read error may be involved.

Per the germline V gene, CDR1 is MNHNS and CDR2 is SASEGT. The CDR3 loop spans 18 amino acids. Clones were read by immunoSEQ multiplex PCR, and TCRdb kept only the in-frame ones, dropping some. The table lists roughly 70,000 clones, about 85% of them singletons. The sample consisted of peripheral blood, taken before pregnancy. The receptor comes from a female donor with multiple sclerosis, enrolled in a pregnancy study. The chain carries TRBV6-1 and TRBJ2-3; TRBD2 aligns across 13 bases. CDR3 DNA sequence: TGTGCCAGCAGTGAAGCTATCGGACTAGCGGGGGTCACAAATACGCAGTATTTT. Translation gives CASSEAIGLAGVTNTQYF.